This T cell receptor beta chain came from a study of blood T cell repertoires in COVID-19. The wider study: COVID-19 samples collected from the United States, Italy and Spain covered acute and convalescent phases.

Study processing details: Researchers report that nucleated cell counts were estimated from reference gene primer amplification. Method: immunoSEQ multiplex PCR; TCRdb's copy keeps in-frame clones and lacks some. The V and J calls and clone size were taken over from that table, and D and trimming were inferred from the DNA. Here the sample spans more than 100,000 clones, 75% to 90% being singletons. This clonotype was obtained from a human donor in a cohort sampled during active COVID-19. The sample taken for sequencing was peripheral blood.

CDR3 DNA: TGCGCCAGCAGTGAGTCGAAGGTGACAGGCGCCTACGAGCAGTACTTC. Amino acids: CASSESKVTGAYEQYF. The chain couples TRBV10-1 to TRBJ2-7; a weak D match, TRBD1 (6 bases). Germline V gives CDR1 WNHNN, CDR2 SYGVQD (reference sequence). V lost 0 bases, J lost 2 bases, and 14 bases lay in between. The CDR3 loop spans 16 amino acids.